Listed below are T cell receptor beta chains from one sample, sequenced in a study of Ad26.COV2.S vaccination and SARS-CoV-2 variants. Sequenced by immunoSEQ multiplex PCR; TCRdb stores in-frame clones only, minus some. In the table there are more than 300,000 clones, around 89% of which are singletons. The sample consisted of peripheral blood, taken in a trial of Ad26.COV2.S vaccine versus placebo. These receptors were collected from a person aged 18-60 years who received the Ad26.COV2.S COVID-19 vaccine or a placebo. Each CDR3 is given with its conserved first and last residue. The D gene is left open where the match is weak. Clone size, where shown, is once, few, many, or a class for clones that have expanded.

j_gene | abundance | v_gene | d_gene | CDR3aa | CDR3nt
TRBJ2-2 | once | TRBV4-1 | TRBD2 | CASSQEGSGGLLPGELFF | TGCGCCAGCAGCCAAGAGGGAAGCGGGGGGCTTCTCCCCGGGGAGCTGTTTTTT
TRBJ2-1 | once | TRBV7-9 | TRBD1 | CASSFDRGLYNEQFF | TGTGCCAGCAGCTTTGACAGGGGGCTTTACAATGAGCAGTTCTTC
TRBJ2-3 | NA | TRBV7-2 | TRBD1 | CASSLVPGQGADTQYF | TGTGCCAGCAGCTTAGTTCCAGGGCAGGGGGCAGATACGCAGTATTTT
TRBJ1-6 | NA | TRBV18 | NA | CASSPLERQKNSPLHF | TGTGCCAGCTCGCCTCTTGAAAGGCAGAAAAATTCACCCCTCCACTTT
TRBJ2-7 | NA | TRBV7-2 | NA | CASSFYRGVVYEQYF | TGTGCCAGCAGCTTCTATCGTGGGGTGGTTTACGAGCAGTACTTC
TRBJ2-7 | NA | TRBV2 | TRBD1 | CASRRTGNYEQYF | TGTGCCAGCAGACGGACAGGTAACTACGAGCAGTACTTC
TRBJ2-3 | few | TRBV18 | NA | CASSPPFVTDTQYF | TGTGCCAGCTCACCACCTTTCGTGACAGATACGCAGTATTTT
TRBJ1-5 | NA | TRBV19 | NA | CASQQGSNQPQHF | TGTGCCAGTCAACAGGGTAGCAATCAGCCCCAGCATTTT
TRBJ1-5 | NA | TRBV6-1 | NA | CASSEPVSGQPQHF | TGTGCCAGCAGTGAACCAGTTTCAGGGCAGCCCCAGCATTTT
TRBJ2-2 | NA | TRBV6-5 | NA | CASRISANRPGELFF | TGTGCCAGCAGAATATCAGCGAACAGGCCCGGGGAGCTGTTTTTT
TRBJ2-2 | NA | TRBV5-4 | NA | CATKGRNTGELFF | TGTGCCACAAAGGGACGGAACACCGGGGAGCTGTTTTTT
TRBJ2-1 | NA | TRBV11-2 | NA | CASSLVPNNEQFF | TGTGCCAGCAGCTTAGTACCAAACAATGAGCAGTTCTTC
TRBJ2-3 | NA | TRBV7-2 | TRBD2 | CASSFHSSGVSTDTQYF | TGTGCCAGCAGCTTTCATTCTAGCGGGGTTAGCACAGATACGCAGTATTTT
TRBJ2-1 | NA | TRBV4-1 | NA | CASSQDLSTEQFF | TGCGCCAGCAGCCAAGACCTCAGTACTGAGCAGTTCTTC
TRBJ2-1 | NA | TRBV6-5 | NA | CASSQIHEQFF | TGTGCCAGCAGCCAAATCCATGAGCAGTTCTTC
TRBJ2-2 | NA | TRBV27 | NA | CASSSTRYGELFF | TGTGCCAGCAGCTCAACGAGATACGGGGAGCTGTTTTTT
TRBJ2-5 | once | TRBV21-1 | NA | CASSFRRTGRRETQYF | TGTGCCAGCAGCTTTCGACGGACAGGGCGGAGGGAGACCCAGTACTTC
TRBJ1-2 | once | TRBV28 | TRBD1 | CASRHSNGDRGYGYTF | TGTGCCAGCAGACATTCCAACGGGGACAGGGGCTATGGCTACACCTTC
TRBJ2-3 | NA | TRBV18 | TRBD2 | CASSPWASGGTDTQYF | TGTGCCAGCTCACCATGGGCTAGCGGAGGCACAGATACGCAGTATTTT
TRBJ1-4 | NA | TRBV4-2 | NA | CASSQKGFEKLFF | TGTGCCAGCAGCCAAAAGGGTTTTGAAAAACTGTTTTTT
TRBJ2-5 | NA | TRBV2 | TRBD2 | CASRLAGEETQYF | TGTGCCAGCAGACTTGCGGGGGAAGAGACCCAGTACTTC
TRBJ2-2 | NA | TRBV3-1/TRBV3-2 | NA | CASSPGTGTGELFF | TGTGCCAGCAGCCCAGGGACGGGCACCGGGGAGCTGTTTTTT
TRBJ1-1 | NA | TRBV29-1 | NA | CSVVGGALGTEAFF | TGCAGCGTTGTGGGGGGCGCCTTAGGGACTGAAGCTTTCTTT
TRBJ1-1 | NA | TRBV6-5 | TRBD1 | CASSYSGQGDTEAFF | TGTGCCAGCAGTTACTCTGGACAGGGAGACACTGAAGCTTTCTTT
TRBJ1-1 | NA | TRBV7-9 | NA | CASSLERKNTEAFF | TGTGCCAGCAGCTTAGAACGGAAGAACACTGAAGCTTTCTTT
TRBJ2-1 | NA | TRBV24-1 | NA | CATSDTGFGEQFF | TGTGCCACCAGTGATACAGGTTTCGGTGAGCAGTTCTTC
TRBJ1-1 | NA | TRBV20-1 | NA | CSASSYGNTEAFF | TGCAGTGCTAGTTCTTACGGGAACACTGAAGCTTTCTTT
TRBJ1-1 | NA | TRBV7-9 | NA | CASSLAGWGITNTEAFF | TGTGCCAGCAGCTTAGCGGGCTGGGGCATAACGAACACTGAAGCTTTCTTT
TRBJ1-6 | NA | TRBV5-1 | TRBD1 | CASSEGQSGSPLHF | TGCGCCAGCAGCGAGGGACAGAGCGGTTCACCCCTCCACTTT
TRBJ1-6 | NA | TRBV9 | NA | CASSSGLGHSPLHF | TGTGCCAGCAGCTCGGGACTGGGACATTCACCCCTCCACTTT
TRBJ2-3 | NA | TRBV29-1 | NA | CSVDDRSSTDTQYF | TGCAGCGTTGATGACAGGTCTAGCACAGATACGCAGTATTTT
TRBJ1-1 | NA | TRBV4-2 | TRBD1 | CASSADRGPDTEAFF | TGTGCCAGCAGCGCTGACAGGGGGCCTGACACTGAAGCTTTCTTT
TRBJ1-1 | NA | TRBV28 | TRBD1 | CASSLLPPDRVRAFF | TGTGCCAGCAGTTTATTACCCCCTGACAGGGTTCGCGCTTTCTTT
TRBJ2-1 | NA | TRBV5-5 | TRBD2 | CASSLAGTSSYNEQFF | TGTGCCAGCAGCTTGGCCGGGACTAGCTCCTACAATGAGCAGTTCTTC
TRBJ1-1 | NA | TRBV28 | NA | CASSFSATVEDTEAFF | TGTGCCAGCAGTTTTTCCGCCACGGTAGAGGACACTGAAGCTTTCTTT
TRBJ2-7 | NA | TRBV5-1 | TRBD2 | CASSLATPTSGPSYEQYF | TGCGCCAGCAGCTTGGCCACCCCAACTAGCGGTCCCTCCTACGAGCAGTACTTC
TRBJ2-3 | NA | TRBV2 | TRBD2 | CASSPLIPTSGGWSDTQYF | TGTGCCAGCAGTCCCCTTATTCCGACTAGCGGGGGTTGGTCAGATACGCAGTATTTT
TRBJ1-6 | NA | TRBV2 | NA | CASSAVRSPLHF | TGTGCCAGCAGTGCGGTACGATCACCCCTCCACTTT
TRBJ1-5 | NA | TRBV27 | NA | CASSLARGNQPQHF | TGTGCCAGCAGTTTGGCCAGGGGCAATCAGCCCCAGCATTTT
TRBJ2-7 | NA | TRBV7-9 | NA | CASSRDGSYEQYF | TGTGCCAGCAGCCGCGACGGATCCTACGAGCAGTACTTC
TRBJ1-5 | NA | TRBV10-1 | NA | CASSESRVANQPQHF | TGCGCCAGCAGTGAGTCCAGGGTTGCCAATCAGCCCCAGCATTTT
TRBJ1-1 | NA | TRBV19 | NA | CASSQTQGGEAFF | TGTGCCAGTAGTCAAACCCAGGGTGGTGAAGCTTTCTTT
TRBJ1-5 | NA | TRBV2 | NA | CASSENRGSNQPQHF | TGTGCCAGCAGTGAGAATAGGGGTAGCAATCAGCCCCAGCATTTT
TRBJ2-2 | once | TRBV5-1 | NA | CASSPLGEGNTGELFF | TGCGCCAGCAGCCCTCTAGGGGAAGGGAACACCGGGGAGCTGTTTTTT
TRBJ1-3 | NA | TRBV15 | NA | CATSRAFGSGVRGNTIYF | TGTGCCACCAGCAGAGCATTCGGGTCGGGGGTTCGCGGAAACACCATATATTTT
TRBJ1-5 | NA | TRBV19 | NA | CASSIEGQPNQPQHF | TGTGCCAGTAGTATAGAGGGGCAGCCAAATCAGCCCCAGCATTTT
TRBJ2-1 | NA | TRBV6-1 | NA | CASSGGRGAPTYNEQFF | TGTGCCAGCAGTGGGGGTAGGGGGGCCCCTACCTACAATGAGCAGTTCTTC
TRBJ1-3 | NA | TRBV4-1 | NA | CASSQPRSGNTIYF | TGCGCCAGCAGCCAACCCCGCTCTGGAAACACCATATATTTT
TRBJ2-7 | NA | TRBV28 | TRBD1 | CASRGQGFSSYEQYF | TGTGCCAGCAGAGGACAGGGCTTCAGCTCCTACGAGCAGTACTTC
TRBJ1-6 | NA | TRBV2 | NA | CASTGSGFSPLHF | TGTGCCAGCACTGGTTCAGGTTTTTCACCCCTCCACTTT
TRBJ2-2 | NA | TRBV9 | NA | CASSDRLGELFF | TGTGCCAGCAGCGACCGACTAGGGGAGCTGTTTTTT
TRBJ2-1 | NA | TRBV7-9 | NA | CASSLDRYNEQFF | TGTGCCAGCAGCTTAGACAGGTACAATGAGCAGTTCTTC